These 5 T cell receptor beta chains came from one sample sequenced in a study of CD8 T cells in Susac syndrome (dated by TCRdb to between 2019 and 2020). Libraries were constructed by the immunoSEQ multiplex PCR assay. RNA was extracted with the RNeasy kit and roughly 0.45 to 1 ug was reverse transcribed using random hexamers. TCRdb handled the public reads itself, with Q25 trimming in fastp and clone calling in MiXCR, and kept productive beta chains. Rows matching on CDR3 protein sequence are summarized as one entry with the most common DNA and genes. For this sample the table gives more than 110,000 distinct CDR3 sequences, of which 95% were detected only once. The top ten clones comprise 0.13% to 0.15% of the sample. Source material: CD4+ T cells from PBMCs. The origin of the receptors is a human donor with Susac syndrome.

The chain recombines TRBV20-1 with TRBJ2-7; 7 bases match TRBD2. From germline, CDR1 is DFQATT and CDR2 SNEGSKA (reference sequence). This CDR3 is 11 amino acids long. J gave up 5 bases and V 6 bases, and 4 bases lay outside the gene matches. The CDR3 loop reads CSADAGDEQYF. Here the CDR3 DNA reads TGCAGTGCAGATGCGGGAGACGAGCAGTACTTC.

This chain links TRBV25-1 with TRBJ1-5; D remains unclear. CDR1 is MGHDK and CDR2 is SYGVNS in the germline V gene. This CDR3 has 14 residues. The ends were cut back, 3 bases at V and 0 bases at J, with 6 bases in the middle. The CDR3 spells CASSETGSNQPQHF. The CDR3 DNA is TGTGCCAGCAGTGAGACTGGTAGCAATCAGCCCCAGCATTTT.

The chain combines TRBV20-1 with TRBJ1-2, with TRBD1 matching 9 bases. J lost 5 bases, V lost 3 bases, and 4 bases had no gene match. CDR3 length equals 13 residues. Looked up from germline, CDR1 is DFQATT and CDR2 is SNEGSKA (reference sequence). This chain's CDR3 is CSARGQGGYGYTF. For the CDR3, the DNA is TGCAGTGCTAGGGGACAGGGTGGTTATGGCTACACCTTC.

This clonotype has only a few counts. Here the CDR3 DNA reads TGTGCCAGCCGCTATATACGGATGAACACTGAAGCTTTCTTT. Protein product: CASRYIRMNTEAFF. The chain is built from TRBV7-9 and TRBJ1-1; D remains unclear. The V gene's germline CDR1 is SEHNR and CDR2 FQNEAQ (reference sequence). V gave up 8 bases and J gave up 0 bases, with 13 bases separating them. The CDR3 runs to 14 residues.

The rearrangement joins TRBV27 to TRBJ2-7, with 11 bases matching TRBD2. J gave up 2 bases and V 6 bases, and 6 bases lay outside the gene matches. There are 15 residues in the CDR3. The germline V gene has CDR1 MNHEY and CDR2 SMNVEV (reference sequence). The CDR3 sequence: CASRSGTSGAYEQYF. CDR3 nucleotides: TGTGCCAGCAGATCCGGGACTAGCGGAGCCTACGAGCAGTACTTC.